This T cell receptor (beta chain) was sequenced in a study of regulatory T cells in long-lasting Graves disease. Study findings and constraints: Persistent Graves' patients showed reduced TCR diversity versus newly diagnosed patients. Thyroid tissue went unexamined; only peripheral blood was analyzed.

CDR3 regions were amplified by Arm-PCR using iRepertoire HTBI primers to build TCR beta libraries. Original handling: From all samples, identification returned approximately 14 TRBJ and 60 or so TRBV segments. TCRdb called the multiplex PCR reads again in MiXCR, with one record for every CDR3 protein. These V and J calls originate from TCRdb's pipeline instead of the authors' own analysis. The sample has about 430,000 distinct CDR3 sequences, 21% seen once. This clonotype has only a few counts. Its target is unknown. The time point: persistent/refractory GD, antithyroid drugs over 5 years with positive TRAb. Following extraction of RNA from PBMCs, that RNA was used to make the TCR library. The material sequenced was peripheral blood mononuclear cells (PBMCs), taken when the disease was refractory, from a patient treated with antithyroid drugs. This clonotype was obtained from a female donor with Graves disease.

CDR3: CATSRTPERNTEAFF. The CDR3 DNA is TGTGCCACCAGCAGAACCCCCGAACGGAACACTGAAGCTTTCTTT. The chain recombines TRBV15 with TRBJ1-1; D gene uncertain. CDR3 length equals 15 residues. CDR1 is LNHNV, CDR2 YYDKDF, per germline (reference sequence). Trimming left V 2 bases short and J 1 base short, with 11 bases between.